This T cell receptor (beta chain) came from a study of OX40 agonist ivuxolimab in advanced cancers. Study overall: An anti-OX40 (CD134) antibody with agonistic activity, ivuxolimab, was administered to patients. The dose-escalation cohort had hepatocellular carcinoma, melanoma, renal cell or head and neck cancer. Partial responses were achieved by three patients, one with hepatocellular carcinoma and two with cutaneous melanoma. Whole-study findings and limits: Antigen specificity of clonally expanded peripheral T cells was not established.

For this clone: Its specificity is not known.

The table came from immunoSEQ multiplex PCR; TCRdb's copy has only in-frame clones and leaves some out. Seen here are roughly 100,000 clones, approximately 80% observed once, and the top ten hold roughly 1.5%. The TCR comes from an adult with an advanced solid tumor such as melanoma, head and neck, liver or kidney cancer. Here the sequenced sample was CD4+ or CD8+ T cells sorted from blood, taken in a trial of the OX40 agonist ivuxolimab.

In DNA form, the CDR3 reads TGTGCCAGCAGCTTAGACTCAACTAGAGGCACCATATATTTT. Its protein is CASSLDSTRGTIYF. The chain uses TRBV7-9 and TRBJ1-3; D is ambiguous. Deletions cut 1 base from V and 9 bases from J, with 13 bases between. Germline V gene data show CDR1 as SEHNR and CDR2 as FQNEAQ (reference sequence). The CDR3 runs to 14 residues.